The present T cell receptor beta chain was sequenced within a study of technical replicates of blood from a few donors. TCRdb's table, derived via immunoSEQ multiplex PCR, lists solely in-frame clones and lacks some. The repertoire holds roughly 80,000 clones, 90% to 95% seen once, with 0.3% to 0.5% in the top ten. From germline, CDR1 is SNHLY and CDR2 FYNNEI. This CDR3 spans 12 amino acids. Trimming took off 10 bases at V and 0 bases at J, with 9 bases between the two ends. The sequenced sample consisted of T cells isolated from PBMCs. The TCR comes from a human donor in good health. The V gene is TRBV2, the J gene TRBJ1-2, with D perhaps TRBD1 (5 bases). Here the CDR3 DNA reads TGTGCCACGACAGAGGCTAACTATGGCTACACCTTC. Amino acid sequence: CATTEANYGYTF.